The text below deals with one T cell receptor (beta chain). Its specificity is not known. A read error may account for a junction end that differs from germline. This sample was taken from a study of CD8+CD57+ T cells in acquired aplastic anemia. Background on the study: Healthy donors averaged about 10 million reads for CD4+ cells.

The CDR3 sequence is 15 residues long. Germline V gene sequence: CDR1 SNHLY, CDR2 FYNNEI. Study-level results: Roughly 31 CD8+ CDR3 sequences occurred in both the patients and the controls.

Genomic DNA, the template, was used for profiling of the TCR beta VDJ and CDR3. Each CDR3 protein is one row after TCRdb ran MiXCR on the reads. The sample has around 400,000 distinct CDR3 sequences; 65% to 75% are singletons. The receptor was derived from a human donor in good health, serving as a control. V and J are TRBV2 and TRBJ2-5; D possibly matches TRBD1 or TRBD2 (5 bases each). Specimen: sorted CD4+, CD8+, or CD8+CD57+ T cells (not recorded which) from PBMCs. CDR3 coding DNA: TGTGCCAGCAGTCCTACTAGGGGAACCGGCGAGCCCCAGCACTTT. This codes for CASSPTRGTGEPQHF.